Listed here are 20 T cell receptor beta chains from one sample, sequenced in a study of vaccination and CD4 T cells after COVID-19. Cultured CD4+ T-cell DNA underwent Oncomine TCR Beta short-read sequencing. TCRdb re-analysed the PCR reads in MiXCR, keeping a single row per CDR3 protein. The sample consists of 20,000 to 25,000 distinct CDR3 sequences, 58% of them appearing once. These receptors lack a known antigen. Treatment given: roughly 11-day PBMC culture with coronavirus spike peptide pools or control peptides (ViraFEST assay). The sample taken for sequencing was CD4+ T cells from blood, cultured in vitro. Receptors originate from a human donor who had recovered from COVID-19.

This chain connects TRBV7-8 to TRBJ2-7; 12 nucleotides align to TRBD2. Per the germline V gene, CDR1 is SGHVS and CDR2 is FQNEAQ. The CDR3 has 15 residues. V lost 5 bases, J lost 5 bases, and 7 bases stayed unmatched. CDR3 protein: CASSTRLAGVHEQYF. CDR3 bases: TGTGCCAGCAGCACCCGACTAGCGGGAGTCCACGAGCAGTACTTC.

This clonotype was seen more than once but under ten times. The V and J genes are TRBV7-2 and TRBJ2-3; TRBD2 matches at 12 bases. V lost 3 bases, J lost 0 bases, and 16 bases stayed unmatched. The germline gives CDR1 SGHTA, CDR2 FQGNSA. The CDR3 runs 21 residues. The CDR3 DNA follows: TGTGCCAGCAGCTTCAGGGGCCGGAGACTAGCGGGGGACCTTAGCACAGATACGCAGTATTTT. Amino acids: CASSFRGRRLAGDLSTDTQYF.

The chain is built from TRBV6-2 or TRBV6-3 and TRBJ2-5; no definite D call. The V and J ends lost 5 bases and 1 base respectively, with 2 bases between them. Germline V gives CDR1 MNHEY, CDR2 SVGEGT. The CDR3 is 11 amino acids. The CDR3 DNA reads TGTGCCAGCAGTCCCCAAGAGACCCAGTACTTC. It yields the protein CASSPQETQYF.

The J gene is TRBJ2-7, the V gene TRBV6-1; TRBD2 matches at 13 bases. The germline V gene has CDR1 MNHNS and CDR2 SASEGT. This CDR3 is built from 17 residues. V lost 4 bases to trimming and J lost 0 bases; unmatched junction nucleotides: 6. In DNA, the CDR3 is TGTGCCAGCAGTGTCGGGACTAGCGGGAAGAGCTCCTACGAGCAGTACTTC. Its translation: CASSVGTSGKSSYEQYF.

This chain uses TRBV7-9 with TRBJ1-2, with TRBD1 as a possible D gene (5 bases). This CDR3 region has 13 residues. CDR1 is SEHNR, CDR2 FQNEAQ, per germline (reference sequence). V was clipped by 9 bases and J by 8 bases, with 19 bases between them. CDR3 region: CASNRFRDGGYTF. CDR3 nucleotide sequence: TGTGCCAGTAATCGCTTCAGGGATGGAGGCTACACCTTC.

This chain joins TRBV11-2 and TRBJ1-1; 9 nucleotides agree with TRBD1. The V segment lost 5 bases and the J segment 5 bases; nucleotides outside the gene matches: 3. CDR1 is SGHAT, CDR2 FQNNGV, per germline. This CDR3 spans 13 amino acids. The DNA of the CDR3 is TGTGCCAGCAGCGTACAGGGGGCAACTGAAGCTTTCTTT. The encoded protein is CASSVQGATEAFF.

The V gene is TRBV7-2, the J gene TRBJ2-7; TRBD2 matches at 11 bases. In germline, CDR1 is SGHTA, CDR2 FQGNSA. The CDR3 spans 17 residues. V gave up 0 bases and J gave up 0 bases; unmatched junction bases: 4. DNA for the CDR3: TGTGCCAGCAGCTTAGCGGGGACTAGCGGTCTCTCCTACGAGCAGTACTTC. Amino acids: CASSLAGTSGLSYEQYF.

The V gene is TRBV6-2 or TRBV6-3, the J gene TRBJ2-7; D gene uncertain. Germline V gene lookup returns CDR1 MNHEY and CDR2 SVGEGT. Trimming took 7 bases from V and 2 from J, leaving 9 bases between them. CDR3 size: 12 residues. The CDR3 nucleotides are TGTGCCAGCACTGACTCCCCCTACGAGCAGTACTTC. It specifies CASTDSPYEQYF.

CDR3 DNA sequence: TGTGCCAGCAGTTTGGGATACTACGAGCAGTACTTC. This encodes CASSLGYYEQYF. The chain combines TRBV28 with TRBJ2-7; no clear D. The CDR3 is made up of 12 amino acids. Per germline, CDR1 MDHEN and CDR2 SYDVKM. Trimming cost V 3 bases and J 3 bases, with 6 bases left between them.

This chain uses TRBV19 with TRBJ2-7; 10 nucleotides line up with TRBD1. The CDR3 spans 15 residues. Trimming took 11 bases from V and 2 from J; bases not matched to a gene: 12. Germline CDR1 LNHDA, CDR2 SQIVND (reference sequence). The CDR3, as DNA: TGTGCCGCCTCCCACCCGGGACAGGGGACCTACGAGCAGTACTTC. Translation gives CAASHPGQGTYEQYF.

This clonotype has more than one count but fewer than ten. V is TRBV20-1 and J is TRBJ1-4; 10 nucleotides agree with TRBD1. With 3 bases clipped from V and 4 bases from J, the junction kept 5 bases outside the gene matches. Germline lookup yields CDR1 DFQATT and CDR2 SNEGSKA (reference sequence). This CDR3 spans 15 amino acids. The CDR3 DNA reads TGCAGTGCTAGCGACTGGACAGGGGGTAATGAAAAACTGTTTTTT. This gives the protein CSASDWTGGNEKLFF.

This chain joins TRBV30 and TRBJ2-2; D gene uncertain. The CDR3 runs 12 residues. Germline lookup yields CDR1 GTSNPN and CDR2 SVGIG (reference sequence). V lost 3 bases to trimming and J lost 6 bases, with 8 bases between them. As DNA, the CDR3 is TGTGCCTGGAGCCTAAGTTCCGGGGAGCTGTTTTTT. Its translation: CAWSLSSGELFF.

CDR3 residues: CAIREGRGNTEAFF. CDR3 nucleotide sequence: TGTGCCATCAGAGAAGGCAGGGGGAACACTGAAGCTTTCTTT. The V call is TRBV10-3, the J call TRBJ1-1; TRBD1 is a possible D gene (6 bases). V was cut by 6 bases and J by 1 base, with 12 bases left in between. Germline CDR1 ENHRY, CDR2 SYGVKD. This CDR3 region has 14 residues.

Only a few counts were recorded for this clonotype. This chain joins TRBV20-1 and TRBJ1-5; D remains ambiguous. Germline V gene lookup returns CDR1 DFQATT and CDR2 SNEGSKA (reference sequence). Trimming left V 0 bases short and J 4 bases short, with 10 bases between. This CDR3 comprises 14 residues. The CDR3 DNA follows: TGCAGTGCTAGAGACGACCCGGGGAATCAGCCCCAGCATTTT. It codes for CSARDDPGNQPQHF.

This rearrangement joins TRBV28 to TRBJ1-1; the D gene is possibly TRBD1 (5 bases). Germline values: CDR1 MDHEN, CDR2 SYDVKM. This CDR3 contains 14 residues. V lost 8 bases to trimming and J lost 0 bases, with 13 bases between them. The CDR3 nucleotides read TGTGCCAGCGCGAGGACACAGCTGAACACTGAAGCTTTCTTT. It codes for CASARTQLNTEAFF.

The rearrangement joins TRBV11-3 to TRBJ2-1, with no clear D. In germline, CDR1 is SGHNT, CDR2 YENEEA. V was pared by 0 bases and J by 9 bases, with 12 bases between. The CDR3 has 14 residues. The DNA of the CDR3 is TGTGCCAGCAGCTTAGACCTACAGAAAAGTGAGCAGTTCTTC. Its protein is CASSLDLQKSEQFF.

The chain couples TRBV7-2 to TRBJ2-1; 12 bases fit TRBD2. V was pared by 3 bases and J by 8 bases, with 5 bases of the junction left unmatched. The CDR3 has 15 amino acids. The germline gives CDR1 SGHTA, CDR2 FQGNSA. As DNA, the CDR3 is TGTGCCAGCAGCTTTCTAGCGGGAGGGCAGGATGAGCAGTTCTTC. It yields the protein CASSFLAGGQDEQFF.

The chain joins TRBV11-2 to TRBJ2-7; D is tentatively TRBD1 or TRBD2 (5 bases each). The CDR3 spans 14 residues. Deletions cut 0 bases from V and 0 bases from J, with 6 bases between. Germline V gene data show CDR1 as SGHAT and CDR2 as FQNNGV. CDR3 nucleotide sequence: TGTGCCAGCAGCTTAGATGGGGGCTCCTACGAGCAGTACTTC. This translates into CASSLDGGSYEQYF.

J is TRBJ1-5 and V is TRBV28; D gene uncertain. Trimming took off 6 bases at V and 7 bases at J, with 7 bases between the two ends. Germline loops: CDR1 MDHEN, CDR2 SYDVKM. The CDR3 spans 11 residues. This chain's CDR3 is CASSLRQPQHF. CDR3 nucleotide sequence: TGTGCCAGCAGCTTGCGCCAGCCCCAGCATTTT.

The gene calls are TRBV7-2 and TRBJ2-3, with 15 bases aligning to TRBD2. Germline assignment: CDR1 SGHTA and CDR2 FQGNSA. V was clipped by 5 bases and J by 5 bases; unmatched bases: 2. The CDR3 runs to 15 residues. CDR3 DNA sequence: TGTGCCAGCAGCGGGACTAGCGGGGGGATAGATACGCAGTATTTT. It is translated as CASSGTSGGIDTQYF.